One sample yielded the 11 T cell receptor beta chains listed below, sequenced in a study of beta chain features in type 1 diabetes. Reverse transcription of all isolated RNA meant that expressed TCRB transcripts were sequenced. Repertoires were generated with immunoSEQ multiplex PCR, while TCRdb's copy carries only in-frame clones and drops some. The sample records 130,000 to 150,000 clones, 9% to 9.5% being singletons. Input material: central memory CD4+ T cells from blood. Every receptor here comes from a man in his late teens or twenties in good health.

This clone came up many times. The rearrangement links TRBV7-9 to TRBJ2-3, with unresolved D. This CDR3 region has 11 residues. V lost 6 bases and J 6 bases, leaving 7 bases between the germline ends. Germline values: CDR1 SEHNR, CDR2 FQNEAQ (reference sequence). This CDR3 reads CASRYRDTQYF. The CDR3 bases are TGTGCCAGCAGGTACCGGGATACGCAGTATTTT.

The sample holds a few counts of this clone. The chain is built from TRBV30 and TRBJ2-1; 9 bases are a match to TRBD2. CDR1 is GTSNPN and CDR2 is SVGIG in the germline V gene (reference sequence). The CDR3 has 14 amino acids. Trimming removed 2 bases from V and 7 bases from J; junction bases left unmatched: 6. In nucleotides, the CDR3 is TGTGCCTGGAGTTTGGCTAGCGGGGCTAATGAGCAGTTCTTC. Translating gives CAWSLASGANEQFF.

This clone occurred many times. V and J are TRBV7-9 and TRBJ1-2; TRBD1 matches at 9 bases. V trimming: 5 bases; J trimming: 3 bases; junction bases outside the gene matches: 10. The CDR3 has 16 amino acids. Germline V gene lookup returns CDR1 SEHNR and CDR2 FQNEAQ (reference sequence). The CDR3 region is CASSGQGRPYYYGYTF. CDR3 coding DNA: TGTGCCAGCAGCGGACAGGGGCGGCCCTATTACTATGGCTACACCTTC.

V and J are TRBV2 and TRBJ1-2; 7 nucleotides agree with TRBD1. Germline CDR1 is SNHLY and CDR2 is FYNNEI. This CDR3 contains 14 residues. Germline trimming cut 6 bases from V and 0 bases from J; bases unmatched to any gene: 4. The CDR3 nucleotides read TGTGCCAGCAGGGGGACAGTGACTAACTATGGCTACACCTTC. Encoded protein: CASRGTVTNYGYTF.

The genes are TRBV4-1 and TRBJ2-1; 7 bases map to TRBD1. Per germline, CDR1 MGHRA and CDR2 YSYEKL. Trimming took 0 bases from V and 3 from J; bases not matched to a gene: 5. This CDR3 region has 16 residues. The CDR3 loop is CASSQDMTGYYNEQFF. CDR3 in DNA: TGCGCCAGCAGCCAAGACATGACAGGGTACTACAATGAGCAGTTCTTC.

The table lists this clone with a few counts. The J gene is TRBJ2-7, the V gene TRBV6-5, with TRBD1 matching over 9 bases. The CDR3 is made up of 14 amino acids. Germline lookup yields CDR1 MNHEY and CDR2 SVGAGI. J lost 1 base, V lost 5 bases, and 3 bases had no gene match. Here the CDR3 DNA reads TGTGCCAGCAGTAGGGACAGGGCTTCCTACGAGCAGTACTTC. Encoded protein: CASSRDRASYEQYF.

This clone came up a few times. V gene TRBV6-5 combines with J gene TRBJ1-2; TRBD1 agrees at 8 bases. Losses at the gene ends were 6 bases for V and 5 bases for J; bases not matched to a gene: 5. The CDR3 runs 13 residues. In germline, CDR1 is MNHEY, CDR2 SVGAGI. CDR3: CASSAGGGYGYTF. In DNA form, the CDR3 reads TGTGCCAGCAGCGCAGGGGGCGGGTATGGCTACACCTTC.

The chain combines TRBV4-1 with TRBJ2-7; D perhaps matches TRBD1 (5 bases). In germline, CDR1 is MGHRA, CDR2 YSYEKL. V was clipped by 7 bases and J by 3 bases, with 25 bases between them. CDR3 length: 17 residues. This chain's CDR3 is CASINKSQESAIYEQYF. In DNA, the CDR3 is TGCGCCAGCATCAATAAATCACAGGAGAGCGCGATCTACGAGCAGTACTTC.

In this sample, this clone turned up a few times. This rearrangement joins TRBV7-2 to TRBJ2-1, with TRBD2 identical over 15 bases. This CDR3 is 17 amino acids long. The J segment lost 6 bases and the V segment lost 4 bases, leaving 7 bases of the junction unmatched. The germline V gene has CDR1 SGHTA and CDR2 FQGNSA. The chain's CDR3 is CASSSRTSGGAANEQFF. The CDR3 DNA sequence: TGTGCCAGCAGCTCCAGGACTAGCGGGGGGGCGGCCAATGAGCAGTTCTTC.

This clone occurred a few times. The V and J genes are TRBV11-2 and TRBJ2-2; 7 bases are shared with TRBD2. CDR1 is SGHAT, CDR2 FQNNGV, per germline. Trimming cost V 7 bases and J 4 bases; bases outside gene matches: 9. The CDR3 contains 15 residues. This CDR3 is CASTLTSSTTGELFF. The CDR3 region has the DNA TGTGCCAGCACCTTGACTAGCTCGACCACCGGGGAGCTGTTTTTT.

The sample holds a few counts of this clone. The chain is built from TRBV6-4 and TRBJ1-5; tentatively, D is TRBD1 (5 bases). Germline CDR1 is MRHNA and CDR2 is SNTAGT. The germline V and J ends were trimmed by 3 bases and 4 bases, with 7 bases remaining between them. This CDR3 is built from 13 residues. This CDR3 reads CASSENRNQPQHF. Here the CDR3 DNA reads TGTGCCAGCAGTGAAAACAGGAATCAGCCCCAGCATTTT.